The clone carrying this T cell receptor (beta chain) was counted between two and nine times. Antigen unknown. Compared with germline, one end of the junction differs, possibly owing to a read error. These data come from a study of T-cell memory formation after mild COVID-19. For the study at large: The TCR clusters were mostly specific to one donor. Whole-study results and caveats: Clones that contracted from day 15 to 85 had balanced CD4/CD8; later expanders were CD4+ biased. Cross-reactive memory apparently joined, as some responding clones appeared in pre-infection memory.

The germline V gene has CDR1 LGHDT and CDR2 YNNKEL (reference sequence). There are 12 residues in the CDR3. The TCR alpha and TCR beta cDNA libraries, bearing sample barcodes and UMIs, were generated by 5'RACE using constant-segment primers. TCRdb analysed the 5' RACE reads with MiXCR anew, one entry per CDR3 protein. The repertoire has more than 450,000 distinct CDR3 sequences, more than 15% of them found once; the top ten carry around 12%. The sample taken for sequencing was PBMCs or a T cell subset sorted from them (not recorded which). This rearrangement joins TRBV3-1 to TRBJ2-1; 8 bases align to TRBD2. This TCR was sampled from an adult woman who had mild COVID-19 (a few samples of this study predate the infection). Cell type and time point are not known. The DNA for the CDR3 is TGTGCCAGCAGCCAAGAGCGGAGCGGGAGACTCTTC. Its translation is CASSQERSGRLF.